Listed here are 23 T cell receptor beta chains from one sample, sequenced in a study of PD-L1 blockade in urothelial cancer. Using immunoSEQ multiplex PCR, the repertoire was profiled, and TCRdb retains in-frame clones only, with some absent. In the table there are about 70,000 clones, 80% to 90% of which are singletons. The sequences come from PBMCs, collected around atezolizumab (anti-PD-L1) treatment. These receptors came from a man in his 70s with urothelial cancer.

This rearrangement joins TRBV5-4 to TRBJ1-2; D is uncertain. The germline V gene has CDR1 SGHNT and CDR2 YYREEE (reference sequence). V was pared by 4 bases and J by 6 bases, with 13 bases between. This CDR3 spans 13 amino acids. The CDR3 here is CASSPGGRNGYTF. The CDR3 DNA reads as TGTGCCAGCAGCCCGGGAGGTCGGAATGGCTACACCTTC.

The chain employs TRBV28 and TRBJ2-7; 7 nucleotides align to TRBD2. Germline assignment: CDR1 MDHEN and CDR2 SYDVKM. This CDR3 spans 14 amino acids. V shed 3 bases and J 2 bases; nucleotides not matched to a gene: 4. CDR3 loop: CASSFAGTTYEQYF. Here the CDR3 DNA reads TGTGCCAGCAGTTTCGCAGGGACTACCTACGAGCAGTACTTC. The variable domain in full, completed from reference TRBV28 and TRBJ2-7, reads DVKVTQSSRYLVKRTGEKVFLECVQDMDHENMFWYRQDPGLGLRLIYFSYDVKMKEKGDIPEGYSVSREKKERFSLILESASTNQTSMYLCASSFAGTTYEQYFGPGTRLTVT.

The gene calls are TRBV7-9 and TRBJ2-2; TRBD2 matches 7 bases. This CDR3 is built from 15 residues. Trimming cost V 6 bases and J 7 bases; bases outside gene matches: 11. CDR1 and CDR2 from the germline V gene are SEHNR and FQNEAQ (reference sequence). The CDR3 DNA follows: TGTGCCAGCAGACTAAGCGGGATGGGGCTCGGGGAGCTGTTTTTT. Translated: CASRLSGMGLGELFF.

The CDR3 spells CASSPDGQTDEQYF. The DNA of the CDR3 is TGTGCCAGCTCACCAGACGGACAGACCGACGAGCAGTACTTC. The genes are TRBV18 and TRBJ2-7, with D perhaps matching TRBD1 (6 bases). The V end lost 2 bases, the J end lost 5 bases, and 13 bases lay between the germline ends. The CDR3 length is 14 residues. Germline-derived CDR1 and CDR2 are KGHSH and LQKENI.

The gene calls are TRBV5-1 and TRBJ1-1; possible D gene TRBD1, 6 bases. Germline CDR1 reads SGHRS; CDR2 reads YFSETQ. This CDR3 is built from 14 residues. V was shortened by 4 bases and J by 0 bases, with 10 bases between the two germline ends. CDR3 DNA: TGCGCCAGCAGCCCCGGGGGGCTGAACACTGAAGCTTTCTTT. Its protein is CASSPGGLNTEAFF.

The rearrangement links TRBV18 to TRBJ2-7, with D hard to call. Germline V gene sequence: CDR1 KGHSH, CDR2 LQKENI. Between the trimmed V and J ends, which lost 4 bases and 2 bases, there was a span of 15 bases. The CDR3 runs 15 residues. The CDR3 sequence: CASSLNSLGPYEQYF. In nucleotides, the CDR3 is TGTGCCAGCTCACTCAACAGTCTTGGCCCCTACGAGCAGTACTTC.

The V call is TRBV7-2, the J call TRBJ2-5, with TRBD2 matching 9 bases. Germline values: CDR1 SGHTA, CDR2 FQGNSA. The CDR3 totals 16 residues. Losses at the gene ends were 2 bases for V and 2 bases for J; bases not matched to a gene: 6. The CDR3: CASSLRSGRSQETQYF. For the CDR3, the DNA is TGTGCCAGCAGCTTACGGAGCGGGAGGTCTCAAGAGACCCAGTACTTC.

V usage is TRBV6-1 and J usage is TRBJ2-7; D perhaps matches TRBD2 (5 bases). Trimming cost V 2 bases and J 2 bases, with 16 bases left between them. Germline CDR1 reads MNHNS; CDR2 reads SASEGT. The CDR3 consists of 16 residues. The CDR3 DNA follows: TGTGCCAGCAGTGAATTGTTGGGTGCGGGTGCCTACGAGCAGTACTTC. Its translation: CASSELLGAGAYEQYF.

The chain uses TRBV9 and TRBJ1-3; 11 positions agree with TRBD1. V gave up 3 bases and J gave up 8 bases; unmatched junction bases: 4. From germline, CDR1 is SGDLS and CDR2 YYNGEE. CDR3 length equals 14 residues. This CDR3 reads CASSADRGLDTIYF. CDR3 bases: TGTGCCAGCAGCGCGGACAGGGGGCTTGACACCATATATTTT.

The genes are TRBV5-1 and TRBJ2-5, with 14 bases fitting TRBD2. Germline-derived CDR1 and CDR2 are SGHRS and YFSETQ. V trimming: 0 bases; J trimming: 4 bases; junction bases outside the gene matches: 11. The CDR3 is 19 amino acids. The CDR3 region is CASSLAGTSGRRFGETQYF. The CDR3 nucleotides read TGCGCCAGCAGCTTGGCTGGGACTAGCGGGAGACGGTTTGGAGAGACCCAGTACTTC.

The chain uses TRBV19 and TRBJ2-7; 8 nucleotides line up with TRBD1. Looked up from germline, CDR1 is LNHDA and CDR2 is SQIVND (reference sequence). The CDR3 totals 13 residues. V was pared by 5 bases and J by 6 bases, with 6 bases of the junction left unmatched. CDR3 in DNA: TGTGCCAGTAGTCCAAGACAGGGGCTCGAGCAGTACTTC. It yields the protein CASSPRQGLEQYF.

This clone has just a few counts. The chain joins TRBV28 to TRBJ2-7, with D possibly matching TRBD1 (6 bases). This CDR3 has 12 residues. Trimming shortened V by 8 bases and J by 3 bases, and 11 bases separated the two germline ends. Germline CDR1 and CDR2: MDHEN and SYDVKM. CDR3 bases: TGTGCCAGCCGAGACAGGATCTACGAGCAGTACTTC. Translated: CASRDRIYEQYF.

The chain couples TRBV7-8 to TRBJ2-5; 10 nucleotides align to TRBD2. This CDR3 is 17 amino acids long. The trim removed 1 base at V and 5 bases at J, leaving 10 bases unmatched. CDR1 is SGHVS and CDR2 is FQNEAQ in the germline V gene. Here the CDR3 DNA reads TGTGCCAGCAGCTTAGGAGGGGTAGCGGGAGGTAGTGAGACCCAGTACTTC. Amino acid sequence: CASSLGGVAGGSETQYF.

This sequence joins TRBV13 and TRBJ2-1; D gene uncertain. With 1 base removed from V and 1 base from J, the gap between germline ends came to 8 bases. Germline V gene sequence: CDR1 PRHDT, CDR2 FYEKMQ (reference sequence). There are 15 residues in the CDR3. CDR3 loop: CASSLARRSYNEQFF. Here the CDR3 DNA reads TGTGCCAGCAGCTTAGCTAGAAGGTCCTACAATGAGCAGTTCTTC.

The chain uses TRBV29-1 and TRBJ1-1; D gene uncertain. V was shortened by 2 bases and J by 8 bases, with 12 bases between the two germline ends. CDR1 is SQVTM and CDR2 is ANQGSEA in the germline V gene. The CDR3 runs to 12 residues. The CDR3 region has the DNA TGCAGCGTTGAAAAGAGTTGGGAGGAAGCTTTCTTT. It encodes CSVEKSWEEAFF.

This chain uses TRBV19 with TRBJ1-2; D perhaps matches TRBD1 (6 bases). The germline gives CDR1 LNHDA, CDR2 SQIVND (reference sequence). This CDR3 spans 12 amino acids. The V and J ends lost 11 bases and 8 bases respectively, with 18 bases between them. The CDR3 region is CAGSGASRGYTF. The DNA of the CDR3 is TGTGCCGGATCAGGGGCCTCTCGGGGCTACACCTTC.

The CDR3, as DNA: TGTGCCAGCAGCGCTAGACTACCCAATGAGCAGTTCTTC. Translation: CASSARLPNEQFF. The chain combines TRBV9 with TRBJ2-1, with TRBD2 as a possible D gene (5 bases). The V gene lost 3 bases and the J gene lost 6 bases, with 10 bases spanning the gap. Germline CDR1 reads SGDLS; CDR2 reads YYNGEE. The CDR3 is 13 amino acids.

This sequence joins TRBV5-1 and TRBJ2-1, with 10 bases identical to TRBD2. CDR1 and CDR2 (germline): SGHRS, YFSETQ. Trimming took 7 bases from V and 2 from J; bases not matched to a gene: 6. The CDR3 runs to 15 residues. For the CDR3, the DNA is TGCGCCAGCGGCGGGGGGACTAGCGCCTACAATGAGCAGTTCTTC. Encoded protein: CASGGGTSAYNEQFF.

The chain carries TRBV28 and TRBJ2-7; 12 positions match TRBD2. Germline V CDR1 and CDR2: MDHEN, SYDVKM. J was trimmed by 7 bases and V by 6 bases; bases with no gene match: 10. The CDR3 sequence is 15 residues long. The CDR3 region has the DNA TGTGCCAGCAGACCCACTAGCGGGAGGTGGGGGGAGCAGTACTTC. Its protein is CASRPTSGRWGEQYF.

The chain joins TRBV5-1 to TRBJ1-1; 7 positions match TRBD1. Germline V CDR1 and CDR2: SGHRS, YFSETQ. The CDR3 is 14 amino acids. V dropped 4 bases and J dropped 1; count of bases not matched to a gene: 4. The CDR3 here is CASSQGTANTEAFF. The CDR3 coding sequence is TGCGCCAGCAGCCAGGGGACAGCGAACACTGAAGCTTTCTTT.

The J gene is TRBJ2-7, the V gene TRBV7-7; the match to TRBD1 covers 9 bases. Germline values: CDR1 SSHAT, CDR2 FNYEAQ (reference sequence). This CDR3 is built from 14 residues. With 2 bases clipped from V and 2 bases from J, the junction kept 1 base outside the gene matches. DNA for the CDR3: TGTGCCAGCAGCTTAAGACAGGGGGCCTACGAGCAGTACTTC. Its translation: CASSLRQGAYEQYF.

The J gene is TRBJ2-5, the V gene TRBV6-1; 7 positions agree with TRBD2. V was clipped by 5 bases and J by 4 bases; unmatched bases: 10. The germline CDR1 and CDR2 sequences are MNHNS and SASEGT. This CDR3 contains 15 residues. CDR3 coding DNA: TGTGCCAGCAGTTGGATGGGAGGGTTCGGAGAGACCCAGTACTTC. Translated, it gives CASSWMGGFGETQYF.

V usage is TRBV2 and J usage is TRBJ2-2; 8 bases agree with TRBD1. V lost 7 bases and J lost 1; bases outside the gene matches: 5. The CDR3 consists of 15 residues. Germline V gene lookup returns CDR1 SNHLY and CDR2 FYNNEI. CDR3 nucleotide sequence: TGTGCCAGCAAGAAGGGGACAGGGAACACCGGGGAGCTGTTTTTT. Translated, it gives CASKKGTGNTGELFF. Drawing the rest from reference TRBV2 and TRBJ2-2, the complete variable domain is EPEVTQTPSHQVTQMGQEVILRCVPISNHLYFYWYRQILGQKVEFLVSFYNNEISEKSEIFDDQFSVERPDGSNFTLKIRSTKLEDSAMYFCASKKGTGNTGELFFGEGSRLTVL.